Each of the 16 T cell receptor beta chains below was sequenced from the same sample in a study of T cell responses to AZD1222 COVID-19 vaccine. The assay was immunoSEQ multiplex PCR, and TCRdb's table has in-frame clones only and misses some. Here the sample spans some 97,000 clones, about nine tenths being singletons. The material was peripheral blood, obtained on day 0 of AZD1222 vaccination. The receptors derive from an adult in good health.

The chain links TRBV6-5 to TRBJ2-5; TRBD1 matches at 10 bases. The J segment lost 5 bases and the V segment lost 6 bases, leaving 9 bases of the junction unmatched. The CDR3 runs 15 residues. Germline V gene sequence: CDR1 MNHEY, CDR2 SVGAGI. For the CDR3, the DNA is TGTGCCAGCAGCCAAGGACAGGGGGTTGGGGAGACCCAGTACTTC. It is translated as CASSQGQGVGETQYF.

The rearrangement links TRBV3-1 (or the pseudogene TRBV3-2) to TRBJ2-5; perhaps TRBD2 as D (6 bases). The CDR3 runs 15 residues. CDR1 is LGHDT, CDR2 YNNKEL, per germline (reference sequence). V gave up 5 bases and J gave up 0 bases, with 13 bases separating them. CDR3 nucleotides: TGTGCCAGCAGCTACCGGGACTCGTACCAAGAGACCCAGTACTTC. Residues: CASSYRDSYQETQYF.

CDR3 DNA: TGTGCCAGCAGCTTAGGGGACAGGGCAACCGTAGAGCAGTACTTC. Encoded protein: CASSLGDRATVEQYF. V usage is TRBV7-6 and J usage is TRBJ2-7; 9 positions agree with TRBD1. The CDR3 has 15 amino acids. Germline CDR1 and CDR2: SGHVS and FNYEAQ. V trimming: 1 base; J trimming: 7 bases; junction bases outside the gene matches: 8. The full variable domain, in which reference TRBV7-6 and TRBJ2-7 provide the parts outside the CDR3, is GAGVSQSPRYKVTKRGQDVALRCDPISGHVSLYWYRQALGQGPEFLTYFNYEAQQDKSGLPNDRFSAERPEGSISTLTIQRTEQRDSAMYRCASSLGDRATVEQYFGPGTRLTVT.

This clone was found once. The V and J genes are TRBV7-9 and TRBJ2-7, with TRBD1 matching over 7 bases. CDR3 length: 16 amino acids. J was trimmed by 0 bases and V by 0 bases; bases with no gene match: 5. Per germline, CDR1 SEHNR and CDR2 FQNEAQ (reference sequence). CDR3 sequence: CASSLAGQASSYEQYF. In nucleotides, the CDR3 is TGTGCCAGCAGCTTAGCTGGACAGGCTAGCTCCTACGAGCAGTACTTC.

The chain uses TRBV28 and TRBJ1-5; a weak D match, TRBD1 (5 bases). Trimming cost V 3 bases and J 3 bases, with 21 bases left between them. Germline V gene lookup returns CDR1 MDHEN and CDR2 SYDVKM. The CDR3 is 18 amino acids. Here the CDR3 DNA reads TGTGCCAGCAGTTTGTCGGGGGTTCGTAGGGCGAACAATCAGCCCCAGCATTTT. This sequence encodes CASSLSGVRRANNQPQHF. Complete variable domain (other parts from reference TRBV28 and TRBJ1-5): DVKVTQSSRYLVKRTGEKVFLECVQDMDHENMFWYRQDPGLGLRLIYFSYDVKMKEKGDIPEGYSVSREKKERFSLILESASTNQTSMYLCASSLSGVRRANNQPQHFGDGTRLSIL.

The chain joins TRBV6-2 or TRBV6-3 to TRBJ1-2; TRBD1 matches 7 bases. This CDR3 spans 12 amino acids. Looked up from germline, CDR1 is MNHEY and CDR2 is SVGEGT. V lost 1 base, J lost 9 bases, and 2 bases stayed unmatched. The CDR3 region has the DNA TGTGCCAGCAGTTACTACAGGGGACGCTACACCTTC. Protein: CASSYYRGRYTF.

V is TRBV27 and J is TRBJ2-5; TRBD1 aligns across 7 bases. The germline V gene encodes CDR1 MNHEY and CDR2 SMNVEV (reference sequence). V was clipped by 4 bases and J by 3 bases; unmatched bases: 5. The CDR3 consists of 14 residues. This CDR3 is CASSWSGQEETQYF. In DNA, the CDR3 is TGTGCCAGCAGTTGGTCCGGACAGGAAGAGACCCAGTACTTC.

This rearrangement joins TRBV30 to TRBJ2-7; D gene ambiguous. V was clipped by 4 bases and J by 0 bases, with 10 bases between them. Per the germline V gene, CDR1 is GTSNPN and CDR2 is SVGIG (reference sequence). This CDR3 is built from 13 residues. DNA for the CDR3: TGTGCCTGGATTCATGTGAGCTCCTACGAGCAGTACTTC. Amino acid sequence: CAWIHVSSYEQYF.

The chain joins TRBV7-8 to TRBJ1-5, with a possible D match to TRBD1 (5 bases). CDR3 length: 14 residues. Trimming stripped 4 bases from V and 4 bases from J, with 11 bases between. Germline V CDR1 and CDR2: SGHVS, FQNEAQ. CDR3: CASSYGGFNQPQHF. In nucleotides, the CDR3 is TGTGCCAGCAGCTACGGGGGTTTTAATCAGCCCCAGCATTTT.

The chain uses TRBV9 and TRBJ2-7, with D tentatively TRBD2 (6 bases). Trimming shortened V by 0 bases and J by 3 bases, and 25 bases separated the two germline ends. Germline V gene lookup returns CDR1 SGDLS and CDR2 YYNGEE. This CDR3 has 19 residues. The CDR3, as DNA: TGTGCCAGCAGCGTAGCCCTTCGCGTTTGGACTATCTACGGCTACGAGCAGTACTTC. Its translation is CASSVALRVWTIYGYEQYF.

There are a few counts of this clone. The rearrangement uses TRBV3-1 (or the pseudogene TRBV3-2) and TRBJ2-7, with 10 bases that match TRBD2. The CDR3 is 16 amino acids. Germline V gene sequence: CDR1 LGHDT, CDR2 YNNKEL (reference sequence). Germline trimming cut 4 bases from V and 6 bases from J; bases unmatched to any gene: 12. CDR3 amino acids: CASSPLGTSGTLEQYF. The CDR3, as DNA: TGTGCCAGCAGCCCCCTGGGTACTAGCGGGACCCTCGAGCAGTACTTC.

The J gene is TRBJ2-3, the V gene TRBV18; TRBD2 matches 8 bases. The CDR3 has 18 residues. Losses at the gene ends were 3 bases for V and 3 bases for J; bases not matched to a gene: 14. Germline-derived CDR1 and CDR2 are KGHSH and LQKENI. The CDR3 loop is CASSPNGLTSGGTDTQYF. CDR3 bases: TGTGCCAGCTCACCGAACGGATTAACTAGCGGTGGAACAGATACGCAGTATTTT.

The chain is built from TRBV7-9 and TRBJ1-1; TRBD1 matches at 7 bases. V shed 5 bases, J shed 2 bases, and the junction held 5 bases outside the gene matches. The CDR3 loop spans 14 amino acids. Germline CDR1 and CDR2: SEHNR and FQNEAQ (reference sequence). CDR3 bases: TGTGCCAGCAGCGAGGACAGGCTAAACACTGAAGCTTTCTTT. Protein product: CASSEDRLNTEAFF.

In DNA, the CDR3 is TGTGCCAGCAGCTCTCCAACTAGCGGGAGGGCCTGGGAGCAGTACTTC. Protein: CASSSPTSGRAWEQYF. This chain connects TRBV7-3 to TRBJ2-7, with 13 bases that match TRBD2. CDR3 length equals 16 residues. V trimming: 4 bases; J trimming: 7 bases; junction bases outside the gene matches: 10. Germline CDR1 SGHTA, CDR2 FQGTGA.

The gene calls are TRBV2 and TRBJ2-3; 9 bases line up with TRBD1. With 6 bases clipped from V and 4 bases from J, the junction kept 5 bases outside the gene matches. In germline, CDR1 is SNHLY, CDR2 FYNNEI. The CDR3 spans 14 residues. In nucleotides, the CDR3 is TGTGCCAGCAGGGGGACAGGGCTCGCAGATACGCAGTATTTT. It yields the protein CASRGTGLADTQYF.

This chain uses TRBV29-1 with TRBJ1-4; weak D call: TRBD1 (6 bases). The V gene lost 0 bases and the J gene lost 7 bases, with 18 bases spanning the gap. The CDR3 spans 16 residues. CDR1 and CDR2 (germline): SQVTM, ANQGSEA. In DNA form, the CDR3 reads TGCAGCGTTGAAGATCTGCGGGGGCCTAAAGGTGAAAAACTGTTTTTT. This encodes CSVEDLRGPKGEKLFF.